This T cell receptor beta chain was documented in a study of identical twins. Study-wide results and limits: Twins shared beta out-of-frame sequences in excess, but this excess was weaker. Abundant beta clonotypes from cord blood bore fewer insertions; memory repertoires lacked this pattern.

V gave up 0 bases and J gave up 1 base, with 7 bases separating them. The CDR3 is 14 amino acids. Germline V CDR1 and CDR2: SGHRS, YFSETQ. Of note for this clonotype: Its antigen is unknown.

Each CDR3 protein gets one entry after TCRdb re-called the 5' RACE reads with MiXCR. The sample lists a few hundred thousand distinct CDR3 sequences; 14% were seen once. The same data also went into a second study, on yellow fever vaccine responses in identical twins.

Material for sequencing was CD4+ T cells sorted from blood. The chain recombines TRBV5-1 with TRBJ2-5; a possible D gene is TRBD1 (5 bases). This sequence originates from a woman aged 18 to 35 in good health. The CDR3 region is CASSLEGFQETQYF. The CDR3 DNA reads TGCGCCAGCAGCTTGGAGGGGTTCCAAGAGACCCAGTACTTC.